This record concerns one T cell receptor beta chain sequence. The data were obtained in a study of blood T cell repertoires in COVID-19. Whole-study context: Samples taken during acute and convalescent COVID-19 were collected in the United States, Italy and Spain. Sample material is recorded as cDNA or gDNA derived from T cells, B-cell-depleted T cells, or PBMCs.

In the original workflow: Scientists estimated how many nucleated cells there were by amplifying reference gene primers. Assay: immunoSEQ multiplex PCR; the TCRdb copy retains only in-frame clones and omits some. The DNA gave D and trimming, while V, J and clone size come from that table. The top ten clones hold about 4.5% of a sample with 250,000 to 300,000 clones, less than 90% of them seen once. The receptor's source is a man in his 60s who had recovered from COVID-19. The sequencing sample was made of peripheral blood.

The chain's CDR3 is CASSGGDRARPYGYTF. Here the CDR3 DNA reads TGTGCCAGCAGTGGTGGGGACAGGGCTCGACCCTATGGCTACACCTTC. The J gene is TRBJ1-2, the V gene TRBV2, with 9 bases that match TRBD1. The V gene's germline CDR1 is SNHLY and CDR2 FYNNEI. The CDR3 covers 16 residues. Trimming cost V 4 bases and J 4 bases; bases outside gene matches: 10.